The 15 T cell receptor beta chains given below trace back to one sample, sequenced in a study of glioma-infiltrating T cells after dendritic cell vaccination. Libraries were prepared by immunoSEQ multiplex PCR; TCRdb keeps only in-frame clonotypes and omits some of them. This table has around 78,000 clones, roughly 91% appearing once. Indicated time point: after dendritic cell vaccination, including at tumor progression/relapse. The starting material was blood, obtained after dendritic cell vaccination. These TCRs come from a human donor with glioblastoma.

J is TRBJ2-5 and V is TRBV9; 7 bases match TRBD2. Germline CDR1 reads SGDLS; CDR2 reads YYNGEE. J was trimmed by 9 bases and V by 3 bases; bases with no gene match: 8. CDR3 length: 13 residues. The CDR3 loop reads CASSGGVLAAQYF. The DNA for the CDR3 is TGTGCCAGCAGCGGAGGGGTGCTAGCGGCCCAGTACTTC.

The chain links TRBV19 to TRBJ2-1; unclear D gene. Looked up from germline, CDR1 is LNHDA and CDR2 is SQIVND (reference sequence). V dropped 3 bases and J dropped 12 bases, with 6 bases sitting between them. CDR3 size: 10 residues. The CDR3 spells CASSMPGQFF. The CDR3 coding sequence is TGTGCCAGTAGTATGCCGGGGCAGTTCTTC. Full variable domain (remainder filled in from reference TRBV19 and TRBJ2-1): DGGITQSPKYLFRKEGQNVTLSCEQNLNHDAMYWYRQDPGQGLRLIYYSQIVNDFQKGDIAEGYSVSREKKESFPLTVTSAQKNPTAFYLCASSMPGQFFGPGTRLTVL.

The J gene is TRBJ1-2, the V gene TRBV15; D is unresolved. CDR1 and CDR2 (germline): LNHNV, YYDKDF (reference sequence). V was shortened by 1 base and J by 8 bases, with 8 bases between the two germline ends. The CDR3 covers 12 residues. The CDR3 DNA is TGTGCCACCAGCAGAGCCAATGTGGGCTACACCTTC. It specifies CATSRANVGYTF.

The rearrangement joins TRBV27 to TRBJ1-5, with 9 bases that match TRBD1. The trim removed 5 bases at V and 4 bases at J, leaving 15 bases unmatched. The length of the CDR3 is 18 residues. The germline V gene has CDR1 MNHEY and CDR2 SMNVEV (reference sequence). The CDR3 loop reads CASSTGTGFMMGNQPQHF. In DNA, the CDR3 is TGTGCCAGCAGTACGGGGACAGGGTTTATGATGGGTAATCAGCCCCAGCATTTT.

CDR3 nucleotide sequence: TGTGCCAGCAGTGATCTGGGTGCGGGGTTAGAGGAGACCCAGTACTTC. Amino acid sequence: CASSDLGAGLEETQYF. The V call is TRBV25-1, the J call TRBJ2-5; tentatively, D is TRBD2 (6 bases). Germline V lookup: CDR1 MGHDK, CDR2 SYGVNS. The CDR3 length is 16 residues. Trimming pared 3 bases from V and 5 bases from J, leaving 19 bases between. Using reference TRBV25-1 and TRBJ2-5 for the parts outside the CDR3, the full variable domain is EADIYQTPRYLVIGTGKKITLECSQTMGHDKMYWYQQDPGMELHLIHYSYGVNSTEKGDLSSESTVSRIRTEHFPLTLESARPSHTSQYLCASSDLGAGLEETQYFGPGTRLLVL.

The rearrangement uses TRBV19 and TRBJ1-2; TRBD1 aligns across 7 bases. Germline V gene data show CDR1 as LNHDA and CDR2 as SQIVND (reference sequence). V gave up 7 bases and J gave up 1 base; unmatched junction bases: 6. The CDR3 runs to 14 residues. The CDR3, as DNA: TGTGCCAGTAAGCTGACAGGGCGTAACTATGGCTACACCTTC. Protein product: CASKLTGRNYGYTF.

The J gene is TRBJ1-2, the V gene TRBV18, with TRBD1 as a possible D gene (5 bases). This CDR3 has 12 residues. Germline assignment: CDR1 KGHSH and CDR2 LQKENI. The ends were cut back, 1 base at V and 7 bases at J, with 7 bases in the middle. CDR3 loop: CASSPQGFGYTF. CDR3 DNA: TGTGCCAGCTCACCACAGGGGTTTGGCTACACCTTC.

The chain joins TRBV5-1 to TRBJ2-5, with D tentatively TRBD2 (6 bases). V gave up 2 bases and J gave up 3 bases, with 11 bases separating them. The CDR3 is made up of 14 amino acids. Germline assignment: CDR1 SGHRS and CDR2 YFSETQ. CDR3 sequence reads: CASSFGGLKETQYF. In DNA, the CDR3 is TGCGCCAGCAGCTTTGGCGGACTAAAAGAGACCCAGTACTTC.

The V gene is TRBV25-1, the J gene TRBJ2-5; D might be TRBD1 (5 bases). Germline values: CDR1 MGHDK, CDR2 SYGVNS. The CDR3 extends over 15 amino acids. The V end lost 7 bases, the J end lost 5 bases, and 20 bases lay between the germline ends. The CDR3 nucleotides are TGTGCCAGCACTGCTGTGCAGGGTTTCAGGGAGACCCAGTACTTC. As protein: CASTAVQGFRETQYF.

To note about this clone: Other DNA sequences of this sample code for an identical CDR3. CDR3: CASRRGTNEKLFF. The CDR3 DNA is TGTGCCAGCAGGCGGGGGACTAATGAAAAACTGTTTTTT. The chain uses TRBV5-8 and TRBJ1-4, with D possibly matching TRBD1 (5 bases). The CDR3 loop spans 13 amino acids. Trimming removed 5 bases at V and 2 bases at J, with 7 bases between. The germline V gene encodes CDR1 SGHTS and CDR2 YDEGEE.

V usage is TRBV15 and J usage is TRBJ1-4; D is uncertain. The CDR3 runs 15 residues. The V gene's germline CDR1 is LNHNV and CDR2 YYDKDF (reference sequence). V lost 6 bases and J lost 7, with 18 bases in between. This CDR3 reads CATSRASSPSEKLFF. The CDR3 DNA sequence: TGTGCCACCAGTCGAGCCAGCAGCCCTAGTGAAAAACTGTTTTTT.

The CDR3 DNA is TGTGCCAGCAGCCAAGATCCGGCGGGAGCCTACGAGCAGTACTTC. Its translation: CASSQDPAGAYEQYF. The chain uses TRBV4-2 and TRBJ2-7; 7 positions agree with TRBD2. Germline loops: CDR1 LGHNA, CDR2 YNFKEQ. This CDR3 contains 15 residues. The V segment lost 0 bases and the J segment 2 bases; nucleotides outside the gene matches: 4.

The chain carries TRBV4-1 and TRBJ2-7; TRBD2 is a possible D gene (7 bases). The V end lost 4 bases, the J end lost 4 bases, and 14 bases lay between the germline ends. CDR1 and CDR2 from the germline V gene are MGHRA and YSYEKL. The CDR3 loop spans 14 amino acids. CDR3 residues: CASSPGGGRYEQYF. CDR3 bases: TGCGCCAGCAGCCCTGGGGGGGGGCGTTACGAGCAGTACTTC.

This rearrangement joins TRBV11-2 to TRBJ1-5; D not certain. The CDR3 totals 13 residues. CDR1 and CDR2 from the germline V gene are SGHAT and FQNNGV. V was clipped by 3 bases and J by 3 bases, with 6 bases between them. The CDR3: CASSFGDNQPQHF. The CDR3 coding sequence is TGTGCCAGCAGCTTCGGGGACAATCAGCCCCAGCATTTT.

This rearrangement joins TRBV7-9 to TRBJ1-1, with D unclear. The germline gives CDR1 SEHNR, CDR2 FQNEAQ (reference sequence). The V end lost 4 bases, the J end lost 5 bases, and 14 bases lay between the germline ends. This CDR3 region has 14 residues. CDR3 protein: CASSSDLWRTEAFF. In nucleotides, the CDR3 is TGTGCCAGCAGCTCGGACCTGTGGAGGACTGAAGCTTTCTTT.